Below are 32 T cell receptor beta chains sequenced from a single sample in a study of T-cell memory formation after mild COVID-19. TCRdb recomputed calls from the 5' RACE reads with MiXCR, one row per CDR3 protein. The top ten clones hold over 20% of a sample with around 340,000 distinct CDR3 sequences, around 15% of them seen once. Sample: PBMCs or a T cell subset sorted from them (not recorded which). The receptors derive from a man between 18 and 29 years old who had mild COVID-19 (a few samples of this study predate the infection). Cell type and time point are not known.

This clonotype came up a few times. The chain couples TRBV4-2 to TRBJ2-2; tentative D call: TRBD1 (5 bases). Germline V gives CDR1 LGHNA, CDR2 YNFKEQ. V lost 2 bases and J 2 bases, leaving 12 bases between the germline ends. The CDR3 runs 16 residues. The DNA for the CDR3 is TGTGCCAGCAGCCAAAGCTCCGGACAAAACACCGGGGAGCTGTTTTTT. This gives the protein CASSQSSGQNTGELFF.

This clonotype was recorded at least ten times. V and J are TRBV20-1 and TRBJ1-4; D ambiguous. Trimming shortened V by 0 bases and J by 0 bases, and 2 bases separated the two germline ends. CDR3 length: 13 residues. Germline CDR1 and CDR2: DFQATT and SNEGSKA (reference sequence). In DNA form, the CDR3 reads TGCAGTGCTAGAGAACCAACTAATGAAAAACTGTTTTTT. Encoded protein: CSAREPTNEKLFF.

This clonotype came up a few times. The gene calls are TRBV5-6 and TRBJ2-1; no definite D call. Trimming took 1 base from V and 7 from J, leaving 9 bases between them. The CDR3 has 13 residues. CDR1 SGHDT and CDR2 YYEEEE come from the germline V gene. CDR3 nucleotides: TGTGCCAGCAGCTTGCCAGGTCGAAATGAGCAGTTCTTC. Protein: CASSLPGRNEQFF.

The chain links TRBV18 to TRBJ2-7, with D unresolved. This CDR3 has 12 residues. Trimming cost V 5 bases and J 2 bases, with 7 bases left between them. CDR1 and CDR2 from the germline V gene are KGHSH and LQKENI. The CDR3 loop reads CASSFAPYEQYV. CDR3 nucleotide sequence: TGTGCCAGCTCATTCGCTCCCTACGAGCAGTACGTC.

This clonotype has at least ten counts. CDR3 coding DNA: TGTGCCAGCAGCTCCTACAGCGTAAAACCTGAAGCTTTCTTT. As protein: CASSSYSVKPEAFF. The chain carries TRBV7-8 and TRBJ1-1; unclear D gene. CDR3 length: 14 amino acids. Germline V gene lookup returns CDR1 SGHVS and CDR2 FQNEAQ. Trimming took 4 bases from V and 6 from J, leaving 15 bases between them.

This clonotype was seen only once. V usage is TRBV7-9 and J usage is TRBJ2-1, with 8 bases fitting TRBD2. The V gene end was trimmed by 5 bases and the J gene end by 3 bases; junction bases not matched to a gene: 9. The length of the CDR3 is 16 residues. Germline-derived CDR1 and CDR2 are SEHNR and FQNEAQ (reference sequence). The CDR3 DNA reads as TGTGCCAGCAGCATTCGGGGGGGCGGTGGCTACAATGAGCAGTTCTTC. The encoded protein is CASSIRGGGGYNEQFF.

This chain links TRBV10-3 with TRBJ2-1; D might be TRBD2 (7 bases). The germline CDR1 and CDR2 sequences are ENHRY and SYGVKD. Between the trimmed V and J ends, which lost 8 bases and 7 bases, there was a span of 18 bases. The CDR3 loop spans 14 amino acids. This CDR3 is CAISDGGLSNEQFF. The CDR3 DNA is TGTGCCATCTCAGACGGGGGGCTCTCGAATGAGCAGTTCTTC.

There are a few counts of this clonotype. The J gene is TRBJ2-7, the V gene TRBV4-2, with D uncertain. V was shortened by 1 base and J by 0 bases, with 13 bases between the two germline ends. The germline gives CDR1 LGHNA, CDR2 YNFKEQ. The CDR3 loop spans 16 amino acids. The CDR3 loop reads CASSQVEISSSYEQYF. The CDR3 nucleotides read TGTGCCAGCAGCCAAGTAGAAATCTCAAGCTCCTACGAGCAGTACTTC.

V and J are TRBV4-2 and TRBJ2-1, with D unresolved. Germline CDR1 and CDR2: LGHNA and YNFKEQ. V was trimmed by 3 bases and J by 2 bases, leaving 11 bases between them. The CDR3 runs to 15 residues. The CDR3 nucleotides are TGTGCCAGCAGCCAGCTAGGGCTGGCCTACAATGAGCAGTTCTTC. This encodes CASSQLGLAYNEQFF.

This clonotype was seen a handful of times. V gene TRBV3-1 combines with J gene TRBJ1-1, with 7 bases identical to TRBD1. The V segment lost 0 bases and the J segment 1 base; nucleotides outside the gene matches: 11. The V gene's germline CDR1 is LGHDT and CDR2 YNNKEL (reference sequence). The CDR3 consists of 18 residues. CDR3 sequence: CASSQEGQGVYPNTEAFF. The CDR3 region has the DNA TGTGCCAGCAGCCAAGAGGGGCAGGGGGTATACCCGAACACTGAAGCTTTCTTT.

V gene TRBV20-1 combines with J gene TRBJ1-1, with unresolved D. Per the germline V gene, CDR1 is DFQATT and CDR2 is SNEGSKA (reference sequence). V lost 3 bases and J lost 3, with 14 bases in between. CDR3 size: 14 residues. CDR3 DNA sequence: TGCAGTGCTAGGTTCGAGGGCAAAGACACTGAAGCTTTCTTT. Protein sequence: CSARFEGKDTEAFF.

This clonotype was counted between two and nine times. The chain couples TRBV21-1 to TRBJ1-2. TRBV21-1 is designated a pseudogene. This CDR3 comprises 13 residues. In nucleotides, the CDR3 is TGTGCCAGCAGCAAAGCTAAGGAGCCTGGCTACACCTTC. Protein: CASSKAKEPGYTF.

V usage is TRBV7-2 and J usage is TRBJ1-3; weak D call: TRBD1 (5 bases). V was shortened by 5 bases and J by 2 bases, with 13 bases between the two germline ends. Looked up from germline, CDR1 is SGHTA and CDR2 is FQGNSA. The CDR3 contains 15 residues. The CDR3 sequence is CASSPDITPGNTIYF. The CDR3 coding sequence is TGTGCCAGCAGCCCGGACATTACACCTGGAAACACCATATATTTT.

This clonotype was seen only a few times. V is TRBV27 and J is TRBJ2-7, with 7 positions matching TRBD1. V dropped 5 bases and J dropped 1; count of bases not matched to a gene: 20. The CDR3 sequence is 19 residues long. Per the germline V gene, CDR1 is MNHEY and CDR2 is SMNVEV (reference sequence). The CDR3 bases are TGTGCCAGCAGTCTCTCCACTGACAGGGATCGATTCAGGTCCTACGAGCAGTACGTC. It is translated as CASSLSTDRDRFRSYEQYV.

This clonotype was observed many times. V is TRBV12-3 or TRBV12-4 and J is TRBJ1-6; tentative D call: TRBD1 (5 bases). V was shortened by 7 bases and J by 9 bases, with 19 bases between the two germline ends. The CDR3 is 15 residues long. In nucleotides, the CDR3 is TGTGCCAGCACCCGGGACCCCCAGAGCCGTTCACCCCTCCACTTT. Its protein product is CASTRDPQSRSPLHF.

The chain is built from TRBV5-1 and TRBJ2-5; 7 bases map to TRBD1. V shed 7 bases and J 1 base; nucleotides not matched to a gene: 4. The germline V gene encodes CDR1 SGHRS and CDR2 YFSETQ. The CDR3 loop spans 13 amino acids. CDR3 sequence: CASARTGQETQYF. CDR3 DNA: TGCGCCAGCGCCCGGACAGGCCAAGAGACCCAGTACTTC.

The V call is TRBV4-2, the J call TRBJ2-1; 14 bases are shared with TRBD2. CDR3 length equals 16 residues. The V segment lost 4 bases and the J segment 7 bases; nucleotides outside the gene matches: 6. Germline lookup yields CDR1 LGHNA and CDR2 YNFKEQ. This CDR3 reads CASSPVTSGGANEQFF. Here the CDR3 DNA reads TGTGCCAGCAGCCCGGTGACTAGCGGGGGGGCGAATGAGCAGTTCTTC.

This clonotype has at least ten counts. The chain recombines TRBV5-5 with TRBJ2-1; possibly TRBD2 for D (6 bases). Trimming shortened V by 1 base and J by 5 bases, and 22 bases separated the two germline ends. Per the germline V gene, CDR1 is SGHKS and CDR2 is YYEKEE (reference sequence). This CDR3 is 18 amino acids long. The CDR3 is CASSLSPHAGLTNNEQFF. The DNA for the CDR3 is TGTGCCAGCAGCTTGTCCCCCCACGCGGGACTCACGAACAATGAGCAGTTCTTC.

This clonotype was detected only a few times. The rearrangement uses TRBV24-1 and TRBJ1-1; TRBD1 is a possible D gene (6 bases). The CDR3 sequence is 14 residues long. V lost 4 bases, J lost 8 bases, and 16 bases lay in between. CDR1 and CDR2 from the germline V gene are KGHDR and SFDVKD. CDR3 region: CATSDALVTGEAFF. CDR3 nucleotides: TGTGCCACCAGTGACGCCCTAGTGACAGGAGAAGCTTTCTTT.

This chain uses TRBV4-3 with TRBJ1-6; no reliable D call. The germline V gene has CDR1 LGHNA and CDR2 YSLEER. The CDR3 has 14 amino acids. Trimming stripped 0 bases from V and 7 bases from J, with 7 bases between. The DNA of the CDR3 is TGCGCCAGCAGCCAAGATCGACGGAATTCACCCCTCCACTTT. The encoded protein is CASSQDRRNSPLHF.

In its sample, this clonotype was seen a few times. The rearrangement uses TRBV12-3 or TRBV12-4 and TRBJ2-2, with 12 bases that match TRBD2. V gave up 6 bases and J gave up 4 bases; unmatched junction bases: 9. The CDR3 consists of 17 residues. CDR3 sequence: CASSPLAGGPGTGELFF. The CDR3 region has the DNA TGTGCCAGCAGCCCCCTAGCGGGGGGGCCGGGCACCGGGGAGCTGTTTTTT.

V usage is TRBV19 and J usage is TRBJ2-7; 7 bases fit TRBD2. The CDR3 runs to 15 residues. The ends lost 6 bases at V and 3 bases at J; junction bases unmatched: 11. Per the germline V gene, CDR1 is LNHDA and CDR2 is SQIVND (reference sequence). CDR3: CASRDERGPVYEQYF. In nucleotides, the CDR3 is TGTGCCAGTAGGGATGAGCGGGGCCCGGTCTACGAGCAGTACTTC.

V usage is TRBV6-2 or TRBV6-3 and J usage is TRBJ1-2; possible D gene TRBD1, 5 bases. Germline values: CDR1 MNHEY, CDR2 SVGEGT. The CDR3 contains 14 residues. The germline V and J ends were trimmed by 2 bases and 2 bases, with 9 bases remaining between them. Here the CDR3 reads CASSYGAANYGYTF. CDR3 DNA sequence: TGTGCCAGCAGTTACGGGGCAGCGAACTATGGCTACACCTTC.

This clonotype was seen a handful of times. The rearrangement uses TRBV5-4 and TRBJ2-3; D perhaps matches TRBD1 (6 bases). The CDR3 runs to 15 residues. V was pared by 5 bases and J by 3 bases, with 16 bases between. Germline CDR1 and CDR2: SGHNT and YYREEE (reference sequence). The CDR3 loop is CASSNPGQLTDTQYF. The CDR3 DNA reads TGTGCCAGCAGTAATCCTGGACAGCTGACAGATACGCAGTATTTT.

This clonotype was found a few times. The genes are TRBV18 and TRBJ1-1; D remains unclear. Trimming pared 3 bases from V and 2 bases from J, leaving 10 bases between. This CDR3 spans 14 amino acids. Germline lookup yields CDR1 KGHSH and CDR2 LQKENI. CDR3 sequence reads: CASSPPRSNTEAFF. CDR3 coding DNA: TGTGCCAGCTCACCGCCCAGGTCCAACACTGAAGCTTTCTTT.

The chain's CDR3 is CASSSGGYEQFF. The CDR3 DNA reads TGTGCCAGCAGTTCGGGCGGATATGAGCAGTTCTTC. The J gene is TRBJ2-1, the V gene TRBV6-5; no firm D call. V was clipped by 4 bases and J by 8 bases, with 9 bases between them. Per the germline V gene, CDR1 is MNHEY and CDR2 is SVGAGI. The CDR3 extends over 12 amino acids.

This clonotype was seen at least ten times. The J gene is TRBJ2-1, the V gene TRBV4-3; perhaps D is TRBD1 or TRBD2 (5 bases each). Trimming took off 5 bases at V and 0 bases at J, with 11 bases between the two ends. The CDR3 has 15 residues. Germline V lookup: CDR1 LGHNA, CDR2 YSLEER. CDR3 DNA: TGCGCCAGCAGCGAGGGGACGGCCTCCTACAATGAGCAGTTCTTC. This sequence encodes CASSEGTASYNEQFF.

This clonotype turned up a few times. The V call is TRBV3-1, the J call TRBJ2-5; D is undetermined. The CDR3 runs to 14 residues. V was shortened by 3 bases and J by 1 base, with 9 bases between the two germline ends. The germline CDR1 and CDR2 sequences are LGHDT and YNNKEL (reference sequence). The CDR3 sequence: CASSHRDLQETQYF. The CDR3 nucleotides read TGTGCCAGCAGCCACAGAGACCTCCAAGAGACCCAGTACTTC.

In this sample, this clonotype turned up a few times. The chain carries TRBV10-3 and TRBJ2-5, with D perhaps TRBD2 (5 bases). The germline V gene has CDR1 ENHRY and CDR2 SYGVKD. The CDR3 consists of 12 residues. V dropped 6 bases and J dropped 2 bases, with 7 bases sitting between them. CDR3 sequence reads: CAIRGVQETQYF. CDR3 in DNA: TGTGCCATCAGGGGAGTACAAGAGACCCAGTACTTC.

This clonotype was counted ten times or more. The CDR3 nucleotides read TGTGCCAGCAGCGTAGTGTCGGGCAGGGGGGACTATGGCTACACCTTC. As protein: CASSVVSGRGDYGYTF. This chain connects TRBV9 to TRBJ1-2; 7 nucleotides align to TRBD1. Losses at the gene ends were 0 bases for V and 3 bases for J; bases not matched to a gene: 8. Germline values: CDR1 SGDLS, CDR2 YYNGEE. The CDR3 consists of 16 residues.

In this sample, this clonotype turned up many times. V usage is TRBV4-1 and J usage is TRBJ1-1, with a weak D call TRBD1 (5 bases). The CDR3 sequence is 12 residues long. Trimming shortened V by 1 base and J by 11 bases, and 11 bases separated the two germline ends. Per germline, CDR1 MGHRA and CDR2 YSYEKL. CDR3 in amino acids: CASSQGGGEAFF. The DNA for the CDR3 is TGCGCCAGCAGCCAAGGGGGCGGCGAGGCTTTCTTT.

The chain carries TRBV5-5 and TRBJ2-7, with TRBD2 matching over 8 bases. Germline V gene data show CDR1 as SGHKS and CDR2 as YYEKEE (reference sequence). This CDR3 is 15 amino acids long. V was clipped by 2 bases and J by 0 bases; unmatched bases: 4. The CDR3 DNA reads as TGTGCCAGCAGCTTATTAGCGGGGTCCTCCTACGAGCAGTACGTC. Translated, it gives CASSLLAGSSYEQYV.